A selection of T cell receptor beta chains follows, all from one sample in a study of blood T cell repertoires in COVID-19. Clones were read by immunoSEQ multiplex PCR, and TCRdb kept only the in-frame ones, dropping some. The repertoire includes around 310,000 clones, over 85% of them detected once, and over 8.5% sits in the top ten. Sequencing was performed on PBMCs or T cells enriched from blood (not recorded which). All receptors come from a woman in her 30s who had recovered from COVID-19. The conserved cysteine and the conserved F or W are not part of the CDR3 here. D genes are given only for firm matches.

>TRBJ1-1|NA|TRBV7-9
ASTWIGEKAF
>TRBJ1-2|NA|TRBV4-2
ASRPRLSQDYGYT
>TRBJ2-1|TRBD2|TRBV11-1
ASSLTSGRAHEQF
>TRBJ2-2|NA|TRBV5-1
ASSLVSGRGDTGELF
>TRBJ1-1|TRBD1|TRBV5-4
ASSSGSAGGYTEAF
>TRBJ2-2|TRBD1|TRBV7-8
ASSFRQGALTGELF
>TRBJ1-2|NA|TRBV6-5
ASSYSTQSYGYT
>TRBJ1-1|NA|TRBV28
ASSSSQFGEVGTEAF
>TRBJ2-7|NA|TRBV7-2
ASSPKGGTVSYEQY
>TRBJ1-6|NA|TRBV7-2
ASSLVEVGDSPLH
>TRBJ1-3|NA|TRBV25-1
ASRAPTTNTIY
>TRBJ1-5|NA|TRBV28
ASSLGGGGSNQPQH
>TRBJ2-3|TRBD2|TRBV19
ASRQGLASRTDTQY
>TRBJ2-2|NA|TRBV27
ASSSRPNTGELF
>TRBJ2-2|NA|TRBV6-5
ASRFRGMNTGELF
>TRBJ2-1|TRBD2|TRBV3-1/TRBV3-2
ASSQGAGGPNNEQF
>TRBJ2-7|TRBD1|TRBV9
ASSGTGRAEQY
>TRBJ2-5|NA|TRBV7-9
ASSPFDGTRQETQY
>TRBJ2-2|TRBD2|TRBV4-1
ASSRWTSGSTLAGELF
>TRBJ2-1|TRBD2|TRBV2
ASSGRLAGGHNEQF
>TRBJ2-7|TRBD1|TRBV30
AWSPGQIIYEQY
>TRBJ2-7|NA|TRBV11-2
ASSSLSGLSYEQY
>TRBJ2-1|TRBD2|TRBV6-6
ASSQRTSGSFYNEQF
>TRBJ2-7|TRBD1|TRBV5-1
ASSRLQGVYEQY
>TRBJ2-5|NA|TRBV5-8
ASSPGVWTQY
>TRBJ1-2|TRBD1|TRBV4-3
ASSQLVVGRGDYGYT
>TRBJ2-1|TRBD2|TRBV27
ASSLVGTSNYNEQF
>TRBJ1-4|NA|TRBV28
ASSSTENYEKLF
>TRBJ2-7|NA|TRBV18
ASSPSPSYEQY
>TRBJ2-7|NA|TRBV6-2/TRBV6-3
ASSYSGPRGEQY
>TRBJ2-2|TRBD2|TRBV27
ASSLRGGNTGELF
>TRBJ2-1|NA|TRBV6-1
ASSEEETGGRKIQF
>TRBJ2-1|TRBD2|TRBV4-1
ASSPRLAGGPTNNEQF
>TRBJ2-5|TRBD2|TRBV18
ASAWTSGETQY
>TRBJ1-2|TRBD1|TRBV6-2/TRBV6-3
ASSLDRGYGYT
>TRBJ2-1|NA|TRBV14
ASSQGGSFKQF
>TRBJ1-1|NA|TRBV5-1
ASSFTYDTWNTEAF
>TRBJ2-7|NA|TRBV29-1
SVRPGNVYEQY
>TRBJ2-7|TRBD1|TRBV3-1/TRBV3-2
ASSHPGQGMNEQY
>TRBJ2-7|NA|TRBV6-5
ASSYDRGNHEQY
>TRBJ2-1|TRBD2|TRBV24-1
ATSDSPGLERGNEQF
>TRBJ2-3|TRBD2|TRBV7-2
ASSLGGSSGRGTDTQY
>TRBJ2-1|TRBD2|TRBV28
ASTGGLAGSWEQF
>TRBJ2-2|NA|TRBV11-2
ASSLIGGTGELF
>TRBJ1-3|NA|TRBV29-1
SARRTAGNTIY
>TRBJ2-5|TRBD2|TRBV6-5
ARAGGPQETQY
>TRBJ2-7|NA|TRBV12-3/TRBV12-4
ASSLLPGFEQY
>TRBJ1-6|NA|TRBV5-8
ASTRNNSPLH
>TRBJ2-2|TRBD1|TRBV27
ASSPGQNTGKLF
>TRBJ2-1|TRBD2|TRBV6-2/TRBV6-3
ASSSPSPTKTSGSGEQF
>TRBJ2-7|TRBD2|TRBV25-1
ASSDPITGGVQDEQY
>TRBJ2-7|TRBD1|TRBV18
ASSPGTGGYEQY
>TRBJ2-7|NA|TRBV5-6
ASSSQYEGDYEQY